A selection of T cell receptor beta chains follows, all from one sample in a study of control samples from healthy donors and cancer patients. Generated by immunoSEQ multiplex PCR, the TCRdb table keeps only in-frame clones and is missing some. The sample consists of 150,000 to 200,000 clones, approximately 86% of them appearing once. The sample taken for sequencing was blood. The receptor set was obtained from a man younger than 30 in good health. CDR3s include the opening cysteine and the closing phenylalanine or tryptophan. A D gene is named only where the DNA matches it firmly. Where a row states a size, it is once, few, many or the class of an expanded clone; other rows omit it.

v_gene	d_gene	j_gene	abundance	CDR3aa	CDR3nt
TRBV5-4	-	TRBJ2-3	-	CASSFRGTDTQYF	TGTGCCAGCAGCTTTAGGGGAACAGATACGCAGTATTTT
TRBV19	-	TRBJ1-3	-	CASSINSRPSGNTIYF	TGTGCCAGTAGTATAAACAGCCGGCCCTCTGGAAACACCATATATTTT
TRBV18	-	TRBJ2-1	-	CASSPDARAAYGDEQFF	TGTGCCAGCTCACCAGACGCTAGGGCAGCTTATGGCGATGAGCAGTTCTTC
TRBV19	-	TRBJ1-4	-	CASSMSLGKLFF	TGTGCCAGTAGTATGAGCCTTGGAAAACTGTTTTTT
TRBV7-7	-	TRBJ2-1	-	CASSLEGGRNEQFF	TGTGCTAGCAGCTTAGAGGGGGGCAGAAATGAGCAGTTCTTC
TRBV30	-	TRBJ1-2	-	CAWSGVREGGYTF	TGTGCCTGGAGTGGAGTCAGGGAAGGTGGCTACACCTTC
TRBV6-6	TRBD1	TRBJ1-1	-	CASSLTGEDTEAFF	TGTGCCAGCAGCTTGACAGGGGAGGACACTGAAGCTTTCTTT
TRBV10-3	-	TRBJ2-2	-	CATHGDPGELFF	TGTGCCACCCACGGGGACCCCGGGGAGCTGTTTTTT
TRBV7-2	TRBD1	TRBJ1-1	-	CASSAVGRQGNTEAFF	TGTGCCAGCAGCGCCGTAGGCCGACAGGGGAACACTGAAGCTTTCTTT
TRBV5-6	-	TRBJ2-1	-	CASSLEEGEAYNEQFF	TGTGCCAGCAGCCTGGAGGAGGGAGAGGCCTACAATGAGCAGTTCTTC
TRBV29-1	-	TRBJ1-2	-	CSVVQGLPSVGYTF	TGCAGCGTTGTACAGGGCCTTCCTTCCGTCGGCTACACCTTC
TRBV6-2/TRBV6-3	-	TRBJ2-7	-	CASSYSNTMYRAGEQYF	TGTGCCAGCAGTTACTCGAATACGATGTACAGGGCGGGAGAGCAGTACTTC
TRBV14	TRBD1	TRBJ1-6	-	CASSEDRQNSPLHF	TGTGCCAGCAGCGAGGACAGGCAGAATTCACCCCTCCACTTT
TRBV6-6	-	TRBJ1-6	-	CATLTDYYNSPLHF	TGTGCCACCCTGACGGATTATTATAATTCACCCCTCCACTTT
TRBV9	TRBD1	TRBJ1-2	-	CASSVGTGNGDGYTF	TGTGCCAGCAGCGTAGGGACAGGCAATGGGGATGGCTACACCTTC
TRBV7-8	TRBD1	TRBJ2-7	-	CASSYSRDRPYEQYF	TGTGCCAGCTCATATTCCCGGGACAGGCCCTACGAGCAGTACTTC
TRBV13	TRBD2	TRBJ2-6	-	CASSSREGLGANVLTF	TGTGCCAGCAGCTCCAGGGAGGGTCTGGGGGCCAACGTCCTGACTTTC
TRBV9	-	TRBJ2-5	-	CASSVVPQETQYF	TGTGCCAGCAGCGTAGTCCCCCAAGAGACCCAGTACTTC
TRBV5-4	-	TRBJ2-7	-	CASSLEGDYTYEQYF	TGTGCCAGCAGCTTGGAGGGGGATTACACCTACGAGCAGTACTTC
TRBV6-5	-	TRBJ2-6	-	CASSYGYSGANVLTF	TGTGCCAGCAGTTACGGGTACTCTGGGGCCAACGTCCTGACTTTC
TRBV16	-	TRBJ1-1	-	CASSHYRVVWTEAFF	TGTGCCAGCAGCCACTACAGGGTGGTTTGGACTGAAGCTTTCTTT
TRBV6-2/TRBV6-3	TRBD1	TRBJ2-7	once	CASSDNRGQGEQYF	TGTGCCAGCAGTGACAACAGGGGGCAGGGCGAGCAGTACTTC
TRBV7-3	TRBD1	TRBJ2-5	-	CASSPTGGPGETQYF	TGTGCCAGCAGCCCTACAGGGGGGCCCGGAGAGACCCAGTACTTC
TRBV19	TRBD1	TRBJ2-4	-	CASSIAGQGNIQYF	TGTGCCAGTAGTATAGCGGGACAGGGGAACATTCAGTACTTC
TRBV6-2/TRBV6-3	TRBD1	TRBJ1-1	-	CASSDFPTGPSNTEAFF	TGTGCCAGCAGCGACTTTCCGACAGGGCCGTCCAACACTGAAGCTTTCTTT
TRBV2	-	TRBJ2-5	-	CASSEHETQYF	TGTGCCAGCAGTGAACACGAGACCCAGTACTTC
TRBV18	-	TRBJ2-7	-	CASSPQGFSPLEQYF	TGTGCCAGCTCACCGCAGGGGTTCTCGCCCCTCGAGCAGTACTTC
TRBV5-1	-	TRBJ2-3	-	CASYSGPATDTQYF	TGCGCCAGCTATTCGGGACCCGCCACAGATACGCAGTATTTT
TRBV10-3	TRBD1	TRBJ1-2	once	CAISGQGEYGYTF	TGTGCCATCAGCGGACAGGGGGAATATGGCTACACCTTC
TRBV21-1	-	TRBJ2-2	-	CASSKPSGTESNTGELFF	TGTGCCAGCAGCAAGCCCTCTGGGACTGAATCGAACACCGGGGAGCTGTTTTTT
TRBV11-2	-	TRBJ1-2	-	CASSLAPPRDNYGYTF	TGTGCCAGTAGCTTAGCACCCCCCAGGGACAACTATGGCTACACCTTC
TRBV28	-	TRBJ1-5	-	CASSLRVRGNQPQHF	TGTGCCAGCAGTTTACGGGTGAGGGGCAATCAGCCCCAGCATTTT
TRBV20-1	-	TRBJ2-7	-	CSARTPYEQYF	TGCAGTGCTAGAACACCCTACGAGCAGTACTTC
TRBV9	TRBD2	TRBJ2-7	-	CASSVDSGGHEQYF	TGTGCCAGCAGCGTAGACTCGGGGGGGCACGAGCAGTACTTC